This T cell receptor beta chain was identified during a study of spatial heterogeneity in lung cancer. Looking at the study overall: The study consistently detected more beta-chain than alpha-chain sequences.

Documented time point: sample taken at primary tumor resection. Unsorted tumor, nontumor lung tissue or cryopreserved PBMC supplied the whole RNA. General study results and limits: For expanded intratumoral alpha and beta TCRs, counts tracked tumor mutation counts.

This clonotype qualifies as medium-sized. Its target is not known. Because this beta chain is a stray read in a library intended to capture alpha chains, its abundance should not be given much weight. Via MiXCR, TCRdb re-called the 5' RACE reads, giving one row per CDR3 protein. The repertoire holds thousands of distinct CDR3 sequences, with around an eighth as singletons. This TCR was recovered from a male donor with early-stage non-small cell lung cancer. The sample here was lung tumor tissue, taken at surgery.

CDR3 region: CASSPMGFPLDEQYF. CDR3 coding DNA: TGTGCCAGCAGCCCTATGGGTTTCCCCCTCGACGAGCAGTACTTC. The V call is TRBV7-2, the J call TRBJ2-7, with D unclear. V was cut by 5 bases and J by 5 bases, with 19 bases left in between. This CDR3 spans 15 amino acids. Germline loops: CDR1 SGHTA, CDR2 FQGNSA.